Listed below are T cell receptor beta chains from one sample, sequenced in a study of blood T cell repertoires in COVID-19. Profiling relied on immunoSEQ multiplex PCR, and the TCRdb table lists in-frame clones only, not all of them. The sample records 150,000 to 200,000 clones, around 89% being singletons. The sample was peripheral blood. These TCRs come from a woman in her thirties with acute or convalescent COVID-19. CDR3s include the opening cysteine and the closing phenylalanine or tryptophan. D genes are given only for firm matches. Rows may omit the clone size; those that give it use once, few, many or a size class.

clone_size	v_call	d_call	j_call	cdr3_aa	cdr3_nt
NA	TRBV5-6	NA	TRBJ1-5	CASSLGGVGWNNQPQHF	TGTGCCAGCAGCTTGGGAGGAGTCGGATGGAACAATCAGCCCCAGCATTTT
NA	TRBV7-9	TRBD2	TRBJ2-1	CASSGNRLAGGVRYNEQFF	TGTGCCAGCAGCGGAAACCGACTAGCGGGAGGTGTAAGGTACAATGAGCAGTTCTTC
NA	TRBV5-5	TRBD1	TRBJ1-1	CASSPGTGGTEAFF	TGTGCCAGCAGCCCCGGGACAGGGGGCACTGAAGCTTTCTTT
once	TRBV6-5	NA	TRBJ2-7	CASSRTGDEQYF	TGTGCCAGCAGTAGGACTGGAGACGAGCAGTACTTC
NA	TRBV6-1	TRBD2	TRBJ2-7	CASSEWEKLLAGGGEQYF	TGTGCCAGCAGTGAATGGGAGAAATTACTAGCGGGAGGGGGCGAGCAGTACTTC
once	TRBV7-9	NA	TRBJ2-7	CASSLNIYEQYF	TGTGCCAGCAGCTTAAATATCTACGAGCAGTACTTC
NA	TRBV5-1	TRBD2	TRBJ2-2	CASSFPPGTSGTGELFF	TGCGCCAGCAGCTTTCCCCCCGGGACTAGCGGGACCGGGGAGCTGTTTTTT
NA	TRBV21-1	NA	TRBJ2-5	CATRLAEETQYF	TGTGCCACCCGACTAGCGGAAGAGACCCAGTACTTC
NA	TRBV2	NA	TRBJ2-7	CASRDGGEQYF	TGTGCCAGCAGGGACGGAGGCGAGCAGTACTTC
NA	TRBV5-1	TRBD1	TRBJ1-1	CASSRQGAGSLNTEAFF	TGCGCCAGCAGCCGACAGGGGGCCGGTTCATTGAACACTGAAGCTTTCTTT
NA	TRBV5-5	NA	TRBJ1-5	CASSSAGGPQHF	TGTGCCAGCAGCTCTGCCGGGGGGCCCCAGCATTTT
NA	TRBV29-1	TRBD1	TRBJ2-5	CSVGQGAETQYF	TGCAGCGTCGGACAGGGGGCGGAGACCCAGTACTTC
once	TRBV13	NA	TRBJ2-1	CASSQQREQFF	TGTGCCAGCAGCCAGCAGAGGGAGCAGTTCTTC
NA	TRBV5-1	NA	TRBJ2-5	CASSPSVEETQYF	TGCGCCAGCAGTCCTTCCGTTGAAGAGACCCAGTACTTC
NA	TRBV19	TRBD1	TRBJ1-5	CATRQGLSNQPQHF	TGTGCCACTCGACAGGGCCTTAGCAATCAGCCCCAGCATTTT
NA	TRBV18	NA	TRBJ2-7	CASSPVSPYEQYF	TGTGCCAGCTCACCCGTCAGTCCCTACGAGCAGTACTTC
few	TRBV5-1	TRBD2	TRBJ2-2	CASSLVRLAGGKSTGELFF	TGCGCCAGCAGCTTGGTCCGACTAGCGGGAGGAAAATCCACCGGGGAGCTGTTTTTT
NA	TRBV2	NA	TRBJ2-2	CASRNGGLRELFF	TGTGCCAGCAGGAACGGAGGCTTGAGGGAGCTGTTTTTT
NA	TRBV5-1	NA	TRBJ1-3	CASSLGDMYSGNTIYF	TGCGCCAGCAGCTTGGGAGACATGTACTCTGGAAACACCATATATTTT
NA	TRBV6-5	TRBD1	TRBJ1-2	CASGQGGLFGYTF	TGTGCCAGTGGACAGGGTGGGTTATTCGGCTACACCTTC
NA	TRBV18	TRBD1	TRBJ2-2	CASSPRLRQGQELFF	TGTGCCAGCTCACCACGCTTAAGACAGGGGCAGGAGCTGTTTTTT
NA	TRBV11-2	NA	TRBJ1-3	CASSRGQPSGNTIYF	TGTGCCAGCAGCAGAGGACAGCCCTCTGGAAACACCATATATTTT
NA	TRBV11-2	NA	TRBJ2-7	CASSFLASRSYEQYF	TGTGCCAGCAGCTTCCTGGCTAGCCGCTCCTACGAGCAGTACTTC
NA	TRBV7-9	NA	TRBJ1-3	CASSSQGLSGNTIYF	TGTGCCAGCAGCTCTCAGGGGCTCTCTGGAAACACCATATATTTT
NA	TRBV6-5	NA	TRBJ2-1	CASSPGLSSYNEQFF	TGTGCCAGCAGTCCGGGACTGAGCTCCTACAATGAGCAGTTCTTC
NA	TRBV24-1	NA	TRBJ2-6	CATSERDFSGANVLTF	TGTGCCACCAGTGAACGTGACTTCTCTGGGGCCAACGTCCTGACTTTC
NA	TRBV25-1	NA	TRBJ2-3	CAISPADTQYF	TGTGCCATCTCCCCGGCAGATACGCAGTATTTT
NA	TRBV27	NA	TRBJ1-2	CASSPVGEDYGYTF	TGTGCCAGCAGCCCGGTAGGGGAAGACTATGGCTACACCTTC
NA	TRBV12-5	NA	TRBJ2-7	CASGARGGGYEQYF	TGTGCTAGTGGGGCTAGGGGAGGAGGCTACGAGCAGTACTTC
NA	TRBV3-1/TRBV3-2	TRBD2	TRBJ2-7	CASSYLAGVEQYF	TGTGCCAGCAGCTATCTAGCGGGAGTCGAGCAGTACTTC
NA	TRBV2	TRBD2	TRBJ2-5	CASRKGLAGGHIQETQYF	TGTGCCAGCAGGAAAGGACTAGCGGGAGGTCATATTCAAGAGACCCAGTACTTC
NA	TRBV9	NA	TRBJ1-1	CASSVVSGKAFF	TGTGCCAGCAGCGTAGTGTCAGGAAAAGCTTTCTTT
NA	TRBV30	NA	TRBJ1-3	CAWSFLTATGNTIYF	TGTGCCTGGAGTTTCCTGACAGCCACTGGAAACACCATATATTTT
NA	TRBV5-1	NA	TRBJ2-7	CASSPTGTAGREQYF	TGCGCCAGCAGCCCGACCGGGACAGCGGGTCGCGAGCAGTACTTC
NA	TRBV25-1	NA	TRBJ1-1	CASSQYGTEAFF	TGTGCCAGCAGTCAGTATGGCACTGAAGCTTTCTTT
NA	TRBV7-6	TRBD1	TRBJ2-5	CASSLVGGETQYF	TGTGCCAGCAGCTTAGTAGGGGGCGAGACCCAGTACTTC
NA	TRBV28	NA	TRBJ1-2	CASNTRNYGYTF	TGTGCCAGCAACACCCGTAACTATGGCTACACCTTC
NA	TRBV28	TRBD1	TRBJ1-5	CASRLTGEGNQPQHF	TGTGCCAGCAGGTTAACAGGGGAAGGGAATCAGCCCCAGCATTTT
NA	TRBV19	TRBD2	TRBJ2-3	CASSVTSGSSDTQYF	TGTGCCAGTAGTGTGACTAGCGGGAGCTCAGATACGCAGTATTTT
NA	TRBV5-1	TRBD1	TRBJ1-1	CASSLNRDRVAFF	TGCGCCAGCAGCTTGAACCGGGACAGGGTGGCTTTCTTT
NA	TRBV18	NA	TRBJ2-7	CASSPGDEQYF	TGTGCCAGCTCACCTGGAGACGAGCAGTACTTC
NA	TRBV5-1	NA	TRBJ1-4	CASSLGQLDEKLFF	TGCGCCAGCAGCTTGGGACAATTGGATGAAAAACTGTTTTTT
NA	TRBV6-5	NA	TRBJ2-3	CASSYSNSGRGDTQYF	TGTGCCAGCAGTTACTCGAATAGCGGAAGAGGAGATACGCAGTATTTT
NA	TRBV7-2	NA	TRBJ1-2	CASSLAGQLLYGYTF	TGTGCCAGCAGCTTAGCCGGACAGCTGTTATATGGCTACACCTTC
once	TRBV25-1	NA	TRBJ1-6	CASSEANSPLHF	TGTGCCAGCAGTGAGGCAAATTCACCCCTCCACTTT
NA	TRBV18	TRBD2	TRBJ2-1	CASSPGLAGGFFLNEQFF	TGTGCCAGCTCACCGGGACTAGCGGGAGGCTTTTTCCTCAATGAGCAGTTCTTC
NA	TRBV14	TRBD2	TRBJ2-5	CASSQGRTSGSRETQYF	TGTGCCAGCAGCCAAGGCAGGACTAGCGGGAGTAGGGAGACCCAGTACTTC
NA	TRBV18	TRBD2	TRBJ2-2	CASSPGLAVELFF	TGTGCCAGCTCACCGGGACTAGCCGTGGAGCTGTTTTTT
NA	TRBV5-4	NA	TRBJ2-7	CASSSWSGEQYF	TGTGCCAGCAGCTCATGGTCGGGCGAGCAGTACTTC
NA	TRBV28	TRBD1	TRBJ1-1	CASSEGADTEAFF	TGTGCCAGCAGTGAGGGGGCAGACACTGAAGCTTTCTTT
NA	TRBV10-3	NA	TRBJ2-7	CAISRGSEQYF	TGTGCCATCAGCCGAGGGAGCGAGCAGTACTTC
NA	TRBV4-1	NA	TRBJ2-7	CASSHSEQYF	TGCGCCAGCAGCCACAGCGAGCAGTACTTC
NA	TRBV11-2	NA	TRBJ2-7	CATSGGAGRIGVQYF	TGTGCCACCTCGGGTGGGGCAGGTCGGATCGGCGTTCAGTACTTC
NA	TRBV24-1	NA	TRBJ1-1	CATSDSPGQQAFF	TGTGCCACCAGTGACTCTCCTGGACAGCAAGCTTTCTTT
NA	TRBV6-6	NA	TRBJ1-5	CASTFYSNQPQHF	TGTGCCAGCACGTTTTATAGCAATCAGCCCCAGCATTTT
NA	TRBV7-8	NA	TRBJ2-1	CASSPDTEQFF	TGTGCCAGCAGCCCCGACACTGAGCAGTTCTTC
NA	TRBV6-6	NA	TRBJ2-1	CASSRTSLDEQFF	TGTGCCAGCAGTAGAACTAGTCTGGATGAGCAGTTCTTC
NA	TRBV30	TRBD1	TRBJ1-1	CAWSEQGATEAFF	TGTGCCTGGAGTGAGCAGGGGGCGACTGAAGCTTTCTTT
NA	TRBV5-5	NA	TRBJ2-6	CASSLGWSSGANVLTF	TGTGCCAGCAGCTTGGGGTGGAGCTCTGGGGCCAACGTCCTGACTTTC